The sequence of this T cell receptor beta chain was determined in a study of identical twins. TCRdb used MiXCR to reprocess the 5' RACE reads, holding one entry per CDR3 protein. The sample holds around 1.7 million distinct CDR3 sequences, less than 35% seen once. Study observations and caveats: The more abundant beta clonotypes in cord blood had fewer insertions, and memory repertoires did not show this. Its conclusions, products of cross-sectional statistical analysis, did not come from following the same donors. Sequences that were beta out-of-frame showed weaker excess twin sharing. Models underestimated TCR alpha sharing (out-of-frame) in monozygotic twins.

The germline gives CDR1 MGHRA, CDR2 YSYEKL. The CDR3 has 15 residues. V was pared by 1 base and J by 3 bases, with 12 bases between. With regard to this clonotype: Its antigen is still unknown.

This TCR was recovered from a newborn girl in good health. Material: cord blood. The rearrangement uses TRBV4-1 and TRBJ1-2; D possibly corresponds to TRBD1 (6 bases). The CDR3 nucleotides read TGCGCCAGCAGCCAAGTCGCAGGGGTGGACTATGGCTACACCTTC. Its protein product is CASSQVAGVDYGYTF.